This is a list of T cell receptor beta chains from one sample in a study of early T cells in non-severe SARS-CoV-2 infection. TCRdb recomputed calls from the 5' RACE reads with MiXCR, one row per CDR3 protein. This sample has 85,000 to 100,000 distinct CDR3 sequences; roughly an eighth occur once, and the top ten carry around 2.4%. The sequenced sample consisted of whole blood. The receptors originated from an adult who was a healthcare worker with PCR-confirmed SARS-CoV-2 infection or an uninfected control (not recorded which). Each CDR3 is given without its conserved first and last residue. Fields, in order: CDR3 length, V gene, J gene, CDR3 protein.

length: 11; V: TRBV2; J: TRBJ2-3; CDR3: ASSGLAADTQY
length: 13; V: TRBV6-6; J: TRBJ1-5; CDR3: ASSYDGNSNQPQH
length: 13; V: TRBV7-2; J: TRBJ2-6; CDR3: ASSSAVTGANVLT
length: 11; V: TRBV29-1; J: TRBJ2-5; CDR3: SVGHIQGETQY
length: 13; V: TRBV28; J: TRBJ1-1; CDR3: ASSLLGTEVTEAF
length: 9; V: TRBV14; J: TRBJ2-3; CDR3: ASSRGTRTY
length: 12; V: TRBV11-2; J: TRBJ2-7; CDR3: ASSELRGRSEQY
length: 12; V: TRBV29-1; J: TRBJ1-1; CDR3: SVEVPKRNTEAF
length: 12; V: TRBV27; J: TRBJ2-3; CDR3: ATRDRPQTDTQY
length: 10; V: TRBV28; J: TRBJ2-1; CDR3: ASSLAAPGQF
length: 12; V: TRBV4-1; J: TRBJ1-6; CDR3: ASSRGDRNSPLH